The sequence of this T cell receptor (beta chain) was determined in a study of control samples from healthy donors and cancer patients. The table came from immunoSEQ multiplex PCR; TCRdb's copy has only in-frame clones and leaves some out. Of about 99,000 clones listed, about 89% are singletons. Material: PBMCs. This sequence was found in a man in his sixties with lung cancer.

CDR3 DNA: TGTGCCAGCAGTGCCCTGCGCTCCTACAATGAGCAGTTCTTC. The encoded protein is CASSALRSYNEQFF. V usage is TRBV25-1 and J usage is TRBJ2-1; D is unclear. The CDR3 sequence is 14 residues long. The V end was cut by 4 bases, the J end by 0 bases, with 7 bases between. Germline lookup yields CDR1 MGHDK and CDR2 SYGVNS.